This T cell receptor (beta chain) was retrieved from a study of blood T cell repertoires in COVID-19. Study background: PBMCs, B-cell-depleted T cells, or T cells were the source of the cDNA or gDNA that made up the material.

The data were produced by immunoSEQ multiplex PCR, yet TCRdb's version contains in-frame clones alone and is incomplete. The data show about 140,000 clones, with roughly 86% seen just once and over 8% held by the top ten. V lost 0 bases and J 5 bases, leaving 10 bases between the germline ends. Germline values: CDR1 SEHNR, CDR2 FQNEAQ (reference sequence). The CDR3 is 14 amino acids. The receptor's source is a woman aged 60-75 years with acute or convalescent COVID-19. The J gene is TRBJ1-2, the V gene TRBV7-9; possible D gene TRBD1, 5 bases. Sequenced: peripheral blood. The CDR3 spells CASSLALGGYGYTF. The CDR3 DNA sequence: TGTGCCAGCAGCTTAGCGCTCGGGGGTTATGGCTACACCTTC.